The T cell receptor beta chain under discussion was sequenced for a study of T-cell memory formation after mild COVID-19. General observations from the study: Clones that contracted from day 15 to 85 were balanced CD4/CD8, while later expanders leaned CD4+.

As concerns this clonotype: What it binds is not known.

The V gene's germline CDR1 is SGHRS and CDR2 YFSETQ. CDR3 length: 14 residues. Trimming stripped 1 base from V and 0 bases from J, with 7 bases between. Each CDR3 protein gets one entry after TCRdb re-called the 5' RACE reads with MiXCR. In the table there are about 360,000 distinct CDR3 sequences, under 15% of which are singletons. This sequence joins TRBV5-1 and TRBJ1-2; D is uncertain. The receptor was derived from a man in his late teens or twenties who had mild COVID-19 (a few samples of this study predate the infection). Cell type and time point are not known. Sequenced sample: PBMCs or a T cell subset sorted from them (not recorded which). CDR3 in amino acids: CASSLRESNYGYTF. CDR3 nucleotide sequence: TGCGCCAGCAGCTTGAGGGAATCTAACTATGGCTACACCTTC.